Included here is one TCR beta chain sequence, with context. Its antigen is undetermined. This entry belongs to a study of T cell responses to AZD1222 COVID-19 vaccine. Whole-study results and caveats: Targets within unmutated variant regions were reportedly found for nearly half of spike-specific TCRs. Spike-wide vaccine-associated CD4 TCRs dominated at 160-218 and 743-854.

Measured with immunoSEQ multiplex PCR; TCRdb has only the in-frame clones, and not every one. The table includes more than 100,000 clones, about 93% detected once. Second-dose intervals of approximately 4 or approximately 12 weeks were pooled. The CDR3 is 11 amino acids. Trimming removed 3 bases at V and 6 bases at J, with 5 bases between. The source is an adult who received the AZD1222 COVID-19 vaccine. The chain employs TRBV12-3 or TRBV12-4 and TRBJ1-1; D is ambiguous. Here the sequenced sample was peripheral blood, taken 28 days after the second AZD1222 dose. This CDR3 is CASSFHAEAFF. For the CDR3, the DNA is TGTGCCAGCAGTTTTCACGCTGAAGCTTTCTTT.